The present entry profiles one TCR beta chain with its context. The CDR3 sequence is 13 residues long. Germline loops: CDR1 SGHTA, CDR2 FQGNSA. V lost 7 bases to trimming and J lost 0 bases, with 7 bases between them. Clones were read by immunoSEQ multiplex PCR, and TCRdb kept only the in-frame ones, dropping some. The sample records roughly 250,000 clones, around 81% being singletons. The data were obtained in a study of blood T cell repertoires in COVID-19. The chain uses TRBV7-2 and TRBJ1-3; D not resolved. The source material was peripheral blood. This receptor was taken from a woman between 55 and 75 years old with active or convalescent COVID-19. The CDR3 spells CASTPRSGNTIYF. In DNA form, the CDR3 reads TGTGCCAGCACCCCTCGCTCTGGAAACACCATATATTTT.